The 8 T cell receptor beta chains below were found in one sample sequenced in a study of T cell responses to AZD1222 COVID-19 vaccine. The table came from immunoSEQ multiplex PCR; TCRdb's copy has only in-frame clones and leaves some out. Of about 160,000 clones in the sample, approximately 94% were seen once. Material: peripheral blood, obtained 28 days after the second AZD1222 dose. The source is an adult who received the AZD1222 COVID-19 vaccine.

This clone was seen more than once but under ten times. This chain links TRBV6-5 with TRBJ1-5; D is undetermined. The V end lost 2 bases, the J end lost 0 bases, and 2 bases lay between the germline ends. Germline CDR1 MNHEY, CDR2 SVGAGI. The CDR3 runs 13 residues. CDR3 DNA sequence: TGTGCCAGCAGTTACGATAGCAATCAGCCCCAGCATTTT. Protein: CASSYDSNQPQHF.

The count of this clone is one. The J gene is TRBJ1-6, the V gene TRBV9, with D perhaps TRBD1 (5 bases). The CDR3 is 15 amino acids. V was pared by 0 bases and J by 7 bases, with 11 bases between. Germline assignment: CDR1 SGDLS and CDR2 YYNGEE. As DNA, the CDR3 is TGTGCCAGCAGCGTAGCTGCGGGGCTAAATTCACCCCTCCACTTT. Translation gives CASSVAAGLNSPLHF.

The chain carries TRBV11-2 and TRBJ1-1; 8 bases align to TRBD1. CDR1 is SGHAT and CDR2 is FQNNGV in the germline V gene. V dropped 3 bases and J dropped 4; count of bases not matched to a gene: 4. The length of the CDR3 is 14 residues. The CDR3 sequence is CASSFQGAGTEAFF. The DNA of the CDR3 is TGTGCCAGCAGCTTTCAGGGGGCCGGCACTGAAGCTTTCTTT. The whole variable domain, remainder taken from reference TRBV11-2 and TRBJ1-1, is EAGVAQSPRYKIIEKRQSVAFWCNPISGHATLYWYQQILGQGPKLLIQFQNNGVVDDSQLPKDRFSAERLKGVDSTLKIQPAKLEDSAVYLCASSFQGAGTEAFFGQGTRLTVV.

With regard to this clone: This may arise from a read error, as a much more abundant clone is one base away. V is TRBV3-1 (or the pseudogene TRBV3-2) and J is TRBJ1-6, with D perhaps TRBD1 (6 bases). The germline V gene has CDR1 LGHDT and CDR2 YNNKEL (reference sequence). The V end lost 1 base, the J end lost 8 bases, and 9 bases lay between the germline ends. CDR3 size: 14 residues. DNA of the CDR3: TGTGCCAGCAGCCAAGGGACAGAGGATTCACCCCTCCACTTT. It encodes CASSQGTEDSPLHF.

The V and J genes are TRBV7-8 and TRBJ1-1, with TRBD1 as a possible D gene (5 bases). The germline gives CDR1 SGHVS, CDR2 FQNEAQ. The CDR3 has 17 residues. Trimming stripped 3 bases from V and 1 base from J, with 18 bases between. The CDR3 is CASSFSQTGDKNTEAFF. Written as DNA, the CDR3 is TGTGCCAGCAGCTTCTCGCAGACGGGGGATAAGAACACTGAAGCTTTCTTT. The full variable domain, with the rest looked up from reference TRBV7-8 and TRBJ1-1, is GAGVSQSPRYKVAKRGQDVALRCDPISGHVSLFWYQQALGQGPEFLTYFQNEAQLDKSGLPSDRFFAERPEGSVSTLKIQRTQQEDSAVYLCASSFSQTGDKNTEAFFGQGTRLTVV.

The chain carries TRBV10-1 and TRBJ2-3; the match to TRBD2 covers 7 bases. The germline V gene encodes CDR1 WNHNN and CDR2 SYGVQD (reference sequence). There are 14 residues in the CDR3. V lost 6 bases to trimming and J lost 0 bases; unmatched junction nucleotides: 3. The chain's CDR3 is CASRRDYSTDTQYF. DNA of the CDR3: TGCGCCAGCAGAAGGGACTATAGCACAGATACGCAGTATTTT.

The V and J genes are TRBV12-5 and TRBJ1-1, with D perhaps TRBD1 (6 bases). Per germline, CDR1 LGHNT and CDR2 FRNRAP. The V end lost 6 bases, the J end lost 3 bases, and 17 bases lay between the germline ends. The length of the CDR3 is 15 residues. CDR3 residues: CASGWWGAGDTEAFF. The CDR3 DNA is TGTGCTAGTGGCTGGTGGGGGGCGGGAGACACTGAAGCTTTCTTT. Drawing the rest from reference TRBV12-5 and TRBJ1-1, the complete variable domain is DARVTQTPRHKVTEMGQEVTMRCQPILGHNTVFWYRQTMMQGLELLAYFRNRAPLDDSGMPKDRFSAEMPDATLATLKIQPSEPRDSAVYFCASGWWGAGDTEAFFGQGTRLTVV.

The rearrangement uses TRBV5-1 and TRBJ1-1; no definite D call. Looked up from germline, CDR1 is SGHRS and CDR2 is YFSETQ. This CDR3 has 14 residues. V was cut by 2 bases and J by 0 bases, with 8 bases left in between. The CDR3 nucleotides read TGCGCCAGCAGCTTTGAAAGCCTGAACACTGAAGCTTTCTTT. Translation: CASSFESLNTEAFF.